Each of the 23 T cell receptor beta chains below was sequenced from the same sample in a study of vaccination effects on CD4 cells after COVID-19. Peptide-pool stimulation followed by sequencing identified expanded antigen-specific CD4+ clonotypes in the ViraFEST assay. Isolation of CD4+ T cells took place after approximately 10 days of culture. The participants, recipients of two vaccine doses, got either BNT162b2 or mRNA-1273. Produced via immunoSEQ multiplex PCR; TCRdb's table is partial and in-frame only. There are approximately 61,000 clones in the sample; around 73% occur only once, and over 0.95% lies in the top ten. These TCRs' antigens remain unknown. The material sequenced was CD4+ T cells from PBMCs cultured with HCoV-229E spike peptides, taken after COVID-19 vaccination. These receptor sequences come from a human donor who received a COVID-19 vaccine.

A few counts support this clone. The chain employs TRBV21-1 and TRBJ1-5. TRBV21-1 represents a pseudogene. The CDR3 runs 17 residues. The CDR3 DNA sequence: TGTGCCAGCAGCCCTTGGACCCCGGAGTGTAGCAATCAGCCCCAGCATTTT. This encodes CASSPWTPECSNQPQHF.

This CDR3 is CASQDATNEKLFF. CDR3 DNA: TGCGCCAGTCAGGATGCAACTAATGAAAAACTGTTTTTT. J is TRBJ1-4 and V is TRBV5-1; D ambiguous. The germline CDR1 and CDR2 sequences are SGHRS and YFSETQ. V lost 8 bases, J lost 0 bases, and 8 bases lay in between. This CDR3 is 13 amino acids long.

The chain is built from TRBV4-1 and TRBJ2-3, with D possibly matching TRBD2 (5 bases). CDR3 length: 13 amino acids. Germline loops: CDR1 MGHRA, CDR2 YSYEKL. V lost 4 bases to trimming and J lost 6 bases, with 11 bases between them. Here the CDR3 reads CASSLDPGDTQYF. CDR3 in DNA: TGCGCCAGCAGCCTCGATCCGGGGGATACGCAGTATTTT.

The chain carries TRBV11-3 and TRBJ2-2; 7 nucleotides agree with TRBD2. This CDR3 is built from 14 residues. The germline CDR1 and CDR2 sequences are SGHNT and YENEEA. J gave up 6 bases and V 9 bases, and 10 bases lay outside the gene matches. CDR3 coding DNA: TGTGCCAGTTCTCGGGGCGGGAGCTCCGGGGAGCTGTTTTTT. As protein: CASSRGGSSGELFF.

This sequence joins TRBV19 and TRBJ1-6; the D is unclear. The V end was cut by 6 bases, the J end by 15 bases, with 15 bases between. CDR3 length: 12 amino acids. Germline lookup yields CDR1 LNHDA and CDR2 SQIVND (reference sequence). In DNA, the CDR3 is TGTGCCAGTAGCCTTATGGGGAGAAACCTCCACTTT. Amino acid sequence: CASSLMGRNLHF.

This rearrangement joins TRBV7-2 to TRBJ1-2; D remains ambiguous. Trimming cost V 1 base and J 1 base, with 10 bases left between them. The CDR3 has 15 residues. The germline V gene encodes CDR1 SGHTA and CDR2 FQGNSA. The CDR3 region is CASSLGASINYGYTF. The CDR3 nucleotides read TGTGCCAGCAGCTTAGGGGCAAGCATTAACTATGGCTACACCTTC.

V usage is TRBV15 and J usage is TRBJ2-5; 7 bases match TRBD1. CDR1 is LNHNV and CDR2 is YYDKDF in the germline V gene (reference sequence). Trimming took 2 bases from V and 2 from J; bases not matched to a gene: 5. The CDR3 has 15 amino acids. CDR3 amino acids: CATSRRTGSQETQYF. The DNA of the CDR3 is TGTGCCACCAGCAGACGGACAGGCTCTCAAGAGACCCAGTACTTC.

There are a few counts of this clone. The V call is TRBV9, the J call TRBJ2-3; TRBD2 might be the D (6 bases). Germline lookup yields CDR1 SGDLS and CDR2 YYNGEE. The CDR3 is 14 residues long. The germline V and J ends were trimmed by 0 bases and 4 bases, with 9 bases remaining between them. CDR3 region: CASSVGLVPDTQYF. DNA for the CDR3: TGTGCCAGCAGCGTAGGACTAGTCCCAGATACGCAGTATTTT.

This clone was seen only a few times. CDR3 nucleotides: TGCGCCAGCAGCTTGGTAGTGGCTTACACAGATACGCAGTATTTT. Its translation: CASSLVVAYTDTQYF. The rearrangement links TRBV5-1 to TRBJ2-3; D not certain. Looked up from germline, CDR1 is SGHRS and CDR2 is YFSETQ. The CDR3 totals 15 residues. V lost 0 bases to trimming and J lost 2 bases, with 10 bases between them.

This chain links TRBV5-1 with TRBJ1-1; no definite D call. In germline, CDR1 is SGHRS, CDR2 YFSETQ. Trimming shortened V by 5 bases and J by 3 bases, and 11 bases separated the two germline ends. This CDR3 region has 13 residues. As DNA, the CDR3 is TGCGCCAGCAGTGGCGGGGTGGACACTGAAGCTTTCTTT. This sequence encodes CASSGGVDTEAFF.

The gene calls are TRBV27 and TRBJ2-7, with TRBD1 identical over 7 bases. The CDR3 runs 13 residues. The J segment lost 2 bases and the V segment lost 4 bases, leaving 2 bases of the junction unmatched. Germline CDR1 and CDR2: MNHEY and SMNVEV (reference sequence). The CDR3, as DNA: TGTGCCAGCAGTTCGACAGGGACCTACGAGCAGTACGTC. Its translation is CASSSTGTYEQYV.

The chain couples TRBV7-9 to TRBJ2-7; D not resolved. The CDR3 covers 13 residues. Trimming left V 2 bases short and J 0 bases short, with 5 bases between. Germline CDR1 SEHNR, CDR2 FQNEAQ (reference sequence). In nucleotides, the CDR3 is TGTGCCAGCAGCTTAATCACCTCCTACGAGCAGTACGTC. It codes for CASSLITSYEQYV.

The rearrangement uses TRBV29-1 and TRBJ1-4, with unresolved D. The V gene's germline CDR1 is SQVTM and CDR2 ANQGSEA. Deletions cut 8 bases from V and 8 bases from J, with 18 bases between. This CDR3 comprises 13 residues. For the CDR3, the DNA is TGCAGCACTAGGACGGCGGCGGGCGAAAAACTGTTTTTT. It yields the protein CSTRTAAGEKLFF.

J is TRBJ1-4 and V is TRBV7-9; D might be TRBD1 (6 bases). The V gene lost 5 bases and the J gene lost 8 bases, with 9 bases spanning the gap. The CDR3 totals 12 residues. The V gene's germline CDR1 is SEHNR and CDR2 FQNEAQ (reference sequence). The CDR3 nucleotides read TGTGCCAGCAGCAAAGGGGGGGAAAAACTGTTTTTT. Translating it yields CASSKGGEKLFF.

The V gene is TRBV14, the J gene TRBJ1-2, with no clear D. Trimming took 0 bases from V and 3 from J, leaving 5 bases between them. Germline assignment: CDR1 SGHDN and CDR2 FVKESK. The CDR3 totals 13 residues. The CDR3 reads CASSQDGYYGYTF. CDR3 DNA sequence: TGTGCCAGCAGCCAAGACGGCTACTATGGCTACACCTTC.

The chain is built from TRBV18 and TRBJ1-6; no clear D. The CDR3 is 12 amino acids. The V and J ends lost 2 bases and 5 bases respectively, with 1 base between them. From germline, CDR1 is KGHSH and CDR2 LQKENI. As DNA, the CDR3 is TGTGCCAGCTCACCAGATAATTCACCCCTCCACTTT. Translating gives CASSPDNSPLHF. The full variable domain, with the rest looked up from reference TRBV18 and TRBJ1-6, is NAGVMQNPRHLVRRRGQEARLRCSPMKGHSHVYWYRQLPEEGLKFMVYLQKENIIDESGMPKERFSAEFPKEGPSILRIQQVVRGDSAAYFCASSPDNSPLHFGNGTRLTVT.

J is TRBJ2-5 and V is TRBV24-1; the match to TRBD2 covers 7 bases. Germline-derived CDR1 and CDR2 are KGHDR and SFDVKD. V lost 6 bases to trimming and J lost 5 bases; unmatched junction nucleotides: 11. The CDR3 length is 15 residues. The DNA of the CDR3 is TGTGCCACCAGTAGGGGCCGGGGGGACGTGGAGACCCAGTACTTC. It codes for CATSRGRGDVETQYF.

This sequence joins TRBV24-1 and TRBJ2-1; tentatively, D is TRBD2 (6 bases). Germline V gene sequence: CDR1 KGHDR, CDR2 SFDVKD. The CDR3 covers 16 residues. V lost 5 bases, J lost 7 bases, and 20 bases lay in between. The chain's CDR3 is CATSVWGRGNGNEQFF. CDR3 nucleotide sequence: TGTGCCACCAGTGTTTGGGGTCGGGGGAATGGGAATGAGCAGTTCTTC.

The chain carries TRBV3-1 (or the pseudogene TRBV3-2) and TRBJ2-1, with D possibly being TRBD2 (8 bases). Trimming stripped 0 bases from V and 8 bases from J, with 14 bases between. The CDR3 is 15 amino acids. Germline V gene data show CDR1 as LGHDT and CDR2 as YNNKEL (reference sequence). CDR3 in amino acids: CASSQEVAGTDEQFF. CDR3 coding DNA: TGTGCCAGCAGCCAAGAGGTAGCGGGGACAGATGAGCAGTTCTTC.

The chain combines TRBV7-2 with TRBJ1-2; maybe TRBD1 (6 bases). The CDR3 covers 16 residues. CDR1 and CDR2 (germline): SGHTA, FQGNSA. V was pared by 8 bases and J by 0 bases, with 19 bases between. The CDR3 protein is CASASRRDKTNYGYTF. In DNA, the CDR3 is TGTGCCAGCGCCTCGAGACGGGACAAAACTAACTATGGCTACACCTTC.

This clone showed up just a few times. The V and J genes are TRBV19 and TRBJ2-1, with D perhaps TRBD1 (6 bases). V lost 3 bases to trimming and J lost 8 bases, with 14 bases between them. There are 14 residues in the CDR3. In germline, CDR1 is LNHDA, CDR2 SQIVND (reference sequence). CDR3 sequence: CASSITRGLDEQFF. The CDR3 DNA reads TGTGCCAGTAGTATCACCAGGGGATTGGATGAGCAGTTCTTC.

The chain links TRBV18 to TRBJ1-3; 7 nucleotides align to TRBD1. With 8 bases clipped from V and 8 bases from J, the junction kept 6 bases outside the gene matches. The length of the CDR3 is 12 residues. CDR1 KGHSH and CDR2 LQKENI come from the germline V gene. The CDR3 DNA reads TGTGCCAGCGAAGACAGGGCGGACACCATATATTTT. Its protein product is CASEDRADTIYF.

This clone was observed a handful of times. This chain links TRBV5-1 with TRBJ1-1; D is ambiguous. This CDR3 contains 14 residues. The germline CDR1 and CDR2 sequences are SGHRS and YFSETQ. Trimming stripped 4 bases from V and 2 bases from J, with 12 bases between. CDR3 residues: CASSGEGRNTEAFF. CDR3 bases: TGCGCCAGCAGCGGGGAAGGCCGCAACACTGAAGCTTTCTTT.